This TCR beta chain was identified during a study of T-cell reconstitution after alpha-beta-depleted transplantation in children. V lost 3 bases to trimming and J lost 7 bases, with 9 bases between them. CDR1 and CDR2 from the germline V gene are SQVTM and ANQGSEA. The CDR3 covers 11 residues. Molecular barcoding with unique molecular identifiers was used for the TCRbeta library. TCRdb re-derived calls from the PCR reads in MiXCR, one entry per CDR3 protein. The sample contains about 580,000 distinct CDR3 sequences, roughly 23% of which appear only once. The chain has TRBV29-1 and TRBJ1-2; D is unresolved. The receptor was derived from a boy younger than two who had a stem cell transplant for acute myeloid leukemia, so the T cells may come from the graft donor. The sample in question was PBMCs, mostly from graft donor cells, obtained 360 days after TCRalphabeta/CD19-depleted stem cell transplant. The CDR3 DNA reads TGCAGCGTTGAGTTGGGGAGTGGCTACACCTTC. This sequence encodes CSVELGSGYTF.